This T cell receptor beta chain originates from a study of T cell repertoires in cytomegalovirus infection. Background on the study: Signatures in public TCR beta sequences pointed to both CMV infection and matching HLA type.

Comment on this clonotype: Its target is not known.

TCRdb reanalysed the reads using MiXCR and keeps one entry per CDR3 protein. The sample includes about 830,000 distinct CDR3 sequences, 32% of them seen just once. Trimming took 5 bases from V and 6 from J, leaving 19 bases between them. CDR3 length equals 15 residues. The V gene's germline CDR1 is MNHEY and CDR2 SVGAGI. The receptor's source is a human donor in good health (CMV status not recorded). Some clones in this sample may be carry-over from other donors' samples. This sample comprised cultured CD8+ T cells from PBMCs, obtained from culture after CMV antigen stimulation. The chain links TRBV6-5 to TRBJ1-1, with D perhaps matching TRBD1 (5 bases). CDR3 loop: CASSLYSGIRAEAFF. For the CDR3, the DNA is TGTGCCAGCAGTCTATACTCAGGGATTAGGGCTGAAGCTTTCTTT.